The 6 T cell receptor beta chains below come from one sample, sequenced in a study of blood T cell repertoires in COVID-19. Sequencing used immunoSEQ multiplex PCR; TCRdb keeps in-frame clones, though not all of them. The data show 490,000 or so clones, with approximately 91% seen just once and roughly 8% held by the top ten. Sample: PBMCs or T cells enriched from blood (not recorded which). The receptors were gathered from an older woman who had recovered from COVID-19.

The rearrangement uses TRBV2 and TRBJ1-2, with TRBD1 matching 8 bases. Germline V CDR1 and CDR2: SNHLY, FYNNEI. The CDR3 sequence is 14 residues long. J gave up 2 bases and V 5 bases, and 4 bases lay outside the gene matches. The CDR3 DNA reads as TGTGCCAGCAGTCTGACAGGGGAAAACTATGGCTACACCTTC. It codes for CASSLTGENYGYTF.

Comment on this clone: Within the sample, other DNA sequences also encode this same CDR3. CDR3 protein: CASSQGQGYGYTF. In DNA form, the CDR3 reads TGTGCCAGCAGCCAAGGGCAGGGCTATGGCTACACCTTC. This chain uses TRBV14 with TRBJ1-2; possible D gene TRBD1, 5 bases. The CDR3 is 13 residues long. Trimming left V 1 base short and J 4 bases short, with 7 bases between. Germline loops: CDR1 SGHDN, CDR2 FVKESK.

This chain joins TRBV7-9 and TRBJ1-6; 9 nucleotides match TRBD1. The germline V gene encodes CDR1 SEHNR and CDR2 FQNEAQ (reference sequence). CDR3 length: 17 amino acids. Unmatched junction bases numbered 12, after V lost 5 bases and J lost 7 bases. CDR3 coding DNA: TGTGCCAGCAGCCCCCCCCGGGACAGGGTAGGAAATTCACCCCTCCACTTT. Its translation is CASSPPRDRVGNSPLHF.

This rearrangement joins TRBV2 to TRBJ1-2; D not resolved. Germline V gene sequence: CDR1 SNHLY, CDR2 FYNNEI. The CDR3 has 13 amino acids. Trimming removed 1 base from V and 8 bases from J, with 11 bases in between. The CDR3 DNA reads TGTGCCAGCAGTGAAGAAAGATTTGGCGGCTACACCTTC. It codes for CASSEERFGGYTF.

V usage is TRBV6-5 and J usage is TRBJ1-5; perhaps TRBD1 as D (6 bases). CDR1 and CDR2 (germline): MNHEY, SVGAGI. This CDR3 has 15 amino acids. V gave up 6 bases and J gave up 2 bases, with 14 bases separating them. CDR3 DNA: TGTGCCAGCAGCTTGGACAGCCCCCGCAATCAGCCCCAGCATTTT. Encoded protein: CASSLDSPRNQPQHF.

The V gene is TRBV18, the J gene TRBJ1-2, with a tentative D call TRBD1 (5 bases). This CDR3 has 13 amino acids. Trimming stripped 6 bases from V and 5 bases from J, with 13 bases between. Germline V CDR1 and CDR2: KGHSH, LQKENI. The CDR3 is CASSQRQLYGYTF. The CDR3 DNA follows: TGTGCCAGCTCCCAGCGACAGCTGTATGGCTACACCTTC. The variable domain in full, completed from reference TRBV18 and TRBJ1-2, reads NAGVMQNPRHLVRRRGQEARLRCSPMKGHSHVYWYRQLPEEGLKFMVYLQKENIIDESGMPKERFSAEFPKEGPSILRIQQVVRGDSAAYFCASSQRQLYGYTFGSGTRLTVV.